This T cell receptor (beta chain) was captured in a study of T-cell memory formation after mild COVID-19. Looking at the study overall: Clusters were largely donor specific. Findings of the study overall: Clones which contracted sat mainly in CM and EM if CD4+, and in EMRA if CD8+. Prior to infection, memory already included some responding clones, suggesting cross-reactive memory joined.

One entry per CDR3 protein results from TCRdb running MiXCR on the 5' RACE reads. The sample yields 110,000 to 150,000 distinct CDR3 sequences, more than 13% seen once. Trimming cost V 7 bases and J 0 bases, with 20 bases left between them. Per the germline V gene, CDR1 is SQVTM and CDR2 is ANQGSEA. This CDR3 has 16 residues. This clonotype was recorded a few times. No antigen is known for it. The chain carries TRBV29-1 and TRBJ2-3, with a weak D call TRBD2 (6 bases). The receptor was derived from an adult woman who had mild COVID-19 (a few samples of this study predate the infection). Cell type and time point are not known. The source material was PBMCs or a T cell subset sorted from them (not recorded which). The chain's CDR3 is CSAPTTAGRSTDTQYF. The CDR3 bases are TGCAGCGCCCCAACAACCGCGGGACGCAGCACAGATACGCAGTATTTT.